This T cell receptor (beta chain) originates from a study of blood T cells in healthy people across ages. Primed by a sample-barcoded 5' primer and a J-beta primer mix, a second PCR proceeded for roughly 6 to 12 cycles. A template-switch adaptor containing 12 random nucleotides labeled each cDNA molecule. Sequencing recovered at least 3 million CDR3-containing paired-end reads from each sample. TCRdb re-analysed the 5' RACE reads in MiXCR, keeping a single row per CDR3 protein. The data hold roughly 1,700,000 distinct CDR3 sequences, with approximately 30% observed a single time. The CDR3 length is 12 residues. Of note for this clonotype: Compared with germline, one end of the junction differs, possibly owing to a read error.

There were healthy Caucasian individuals from Russia, aged 6 to 90, serving as donors. Whenever a sample was processed, at least 6 million PBMCs were isolated. This clonotype was sampled from a woman under 40 in good health. Sample: blood. This chain connects TRBV12-3 or TRBV12-4 to TRBJ1-2; possibly TRBD1 for D (5 bases). The CDR3 loop is CAGSFGTYGYTF. The CDR3 nucleotides are TGTGCCGGCAGTTTTGGGACCTATGGCTACACCTTC.